This T cell receptor (beta chain) was observed in a study of blood T cell repertoires in COVID-19. This clone rates as medium-sized. Method: immunoSEQ multiplex PCR; TCRdb's copy keeps in-frame clones and lacks some. The repertoire holds more than 300,000 clones, around 88% seen once, with 1.5% to 2% in the top ten. CDR1 SNHLY and CDR2 FYNNEI come from the germline V gene. V lost 7 bases, J lost 4 bases, and 10 bases stayed unmatched. The CDR3 length is 16 residues. The gene calls are TRBV2 and TRBJ1-4; 9 nucleotides align to TRBD1. What was sequenced was peripheral blood. This TCR came from a woman aged 30 to 39 with COVID-19, enrolled during active disease. The CDR3 region is CASNPATGGVNEKLFF. The CDR3 nucleotides are TGTGCCAGCAACCCCGCGACAGGGGGGGTTAATGAAAAACTGTTTTTT.